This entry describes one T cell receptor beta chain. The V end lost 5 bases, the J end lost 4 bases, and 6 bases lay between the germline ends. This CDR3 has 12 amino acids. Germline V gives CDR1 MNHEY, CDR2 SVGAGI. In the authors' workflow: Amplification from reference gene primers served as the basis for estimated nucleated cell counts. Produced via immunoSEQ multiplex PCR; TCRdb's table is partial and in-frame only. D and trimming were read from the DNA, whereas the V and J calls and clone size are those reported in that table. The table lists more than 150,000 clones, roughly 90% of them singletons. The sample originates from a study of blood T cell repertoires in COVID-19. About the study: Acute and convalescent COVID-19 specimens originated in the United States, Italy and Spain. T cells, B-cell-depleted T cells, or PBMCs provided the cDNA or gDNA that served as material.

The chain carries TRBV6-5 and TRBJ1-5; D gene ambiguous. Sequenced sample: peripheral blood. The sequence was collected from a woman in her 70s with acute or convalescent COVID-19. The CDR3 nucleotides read TGTGCCAGCAGTCGGGGAAATCAGCCCCAGCATTTT. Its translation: CASSRGNQPQHF.